This TCR beta chain appears in the sequencing data of a study of cytomegalovirus exposure and HLA in healthy donors. General study results and limits: In vitro data verified three CMV-associated chains as specific for CMV antigens. In all likelihood, a cluster of highly shared sequence variants was a sequencing artifact.

Each of the donors was a healthy bone marrow donor. In regard to this clone: The antigen is not known.

CDR3 length equals 13 residues. The germline CDR1 and CDR2 sequences are SGHNT and YENEEA. V was clipped by 4 bases and J by 1 base, with 6 bases between them. PCR was performed using 60 Vbeta and 13 Jbeta primers. Using immunoSEQ multiplex PCR, the repertoire was profiled, and TCRdb retains in-frame clones only, with some absent. The table records roughly 110,000 clones, less than 80% of them present only once. This clonotype was sampled from a man aged 60 to 75 in good health and CMV-seronegative. This chain connects TRBV11-3 to TRBJ2-3; D is uncertain. Sequencing was carried out using PBMCs. CDR3 nucleotide sequence: TGTGCCAGCAGCTCCCAGGGCACAGATACGCAGTATTTT. Its translation is CASSSQGTDTQYF.